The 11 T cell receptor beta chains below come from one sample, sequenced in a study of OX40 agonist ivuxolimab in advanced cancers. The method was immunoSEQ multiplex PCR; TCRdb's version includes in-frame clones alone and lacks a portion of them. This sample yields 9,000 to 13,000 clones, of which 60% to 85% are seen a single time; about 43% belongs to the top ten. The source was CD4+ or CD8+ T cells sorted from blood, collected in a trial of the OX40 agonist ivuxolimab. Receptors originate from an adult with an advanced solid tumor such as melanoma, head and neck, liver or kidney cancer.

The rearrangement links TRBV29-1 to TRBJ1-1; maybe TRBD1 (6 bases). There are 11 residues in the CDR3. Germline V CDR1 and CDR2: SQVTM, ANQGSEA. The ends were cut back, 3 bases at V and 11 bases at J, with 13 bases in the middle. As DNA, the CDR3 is TGCAGCGTTGATCGGGGGGGCTGGGCTTTCTTT. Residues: CSVDRGGWAFF.

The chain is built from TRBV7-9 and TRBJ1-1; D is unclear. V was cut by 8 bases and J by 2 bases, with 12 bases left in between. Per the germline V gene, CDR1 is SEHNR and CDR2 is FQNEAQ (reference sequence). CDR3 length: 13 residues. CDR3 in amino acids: CASSSPYNTEAFF. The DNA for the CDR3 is TGTGCCAGCTCCTCACCTTATAACACTGAAGCTTTCTTT.

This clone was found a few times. CDR3 DNA sequence: TGTGCCAGCAGCTTGGACAAAGAGACCCAGTACTTC. This encodes CASSLDKETQYF. The genes are TRBV5-6 and TRBJ2-5; D remains unclear. CDR3 length equals 12 residues. Germline CDR1 SGHDT, CDR2 YYEEEE. The V end was cut by 0 bases, the J end by 3 bases, with 3 bases between. Full variable domain (outside the CDR3, taken from reference TRBV5-6 and TRBJ2-5): DAGVTQSPTHLIKTRGQQVTLRCSPKSGHDTVSWYQQALGQGPQFIFQYYEEEERQRGNFPDRFSGHQFPNYSSELNVNALLLGDSALYLCASSLDKETQYFGPGTRLLVL.

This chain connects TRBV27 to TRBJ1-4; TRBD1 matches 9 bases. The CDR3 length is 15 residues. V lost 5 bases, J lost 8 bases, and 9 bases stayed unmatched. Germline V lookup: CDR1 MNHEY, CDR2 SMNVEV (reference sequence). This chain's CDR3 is CASSPGQGLSEKLFF. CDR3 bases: TGTGCCAGCAGTCCAGGACAGGGGTTGAGCGAAAAACTGTTTTTT.

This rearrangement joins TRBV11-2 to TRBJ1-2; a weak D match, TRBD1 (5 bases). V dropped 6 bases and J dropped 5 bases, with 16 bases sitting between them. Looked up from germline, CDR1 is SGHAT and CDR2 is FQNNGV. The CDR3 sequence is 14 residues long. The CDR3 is CASSFDLGGYGYTF. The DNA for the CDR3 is TGTGCCAGCAGTTTTGACCTTGGGGGATATGGCTACACCTTC.

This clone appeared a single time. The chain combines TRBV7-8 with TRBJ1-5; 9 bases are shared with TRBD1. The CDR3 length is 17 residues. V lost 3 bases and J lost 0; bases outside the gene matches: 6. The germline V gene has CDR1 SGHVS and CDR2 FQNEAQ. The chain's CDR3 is CASSFEQGARSNQPQHF. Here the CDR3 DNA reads TGTGCCAGCAGCTTTGAACAGGGGGCCCGTAGCAATCAGCCCCAGCATTTT.

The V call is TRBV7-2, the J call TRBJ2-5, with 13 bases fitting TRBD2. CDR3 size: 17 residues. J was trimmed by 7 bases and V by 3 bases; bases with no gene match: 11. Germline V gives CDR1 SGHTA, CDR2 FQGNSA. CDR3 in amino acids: CASSFNPGTSGDGTQYF. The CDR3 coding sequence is TGTGCCAGCAGCTTTAACCCAGGGACTAGCGGGGATGGGACCCAGTACTTC.

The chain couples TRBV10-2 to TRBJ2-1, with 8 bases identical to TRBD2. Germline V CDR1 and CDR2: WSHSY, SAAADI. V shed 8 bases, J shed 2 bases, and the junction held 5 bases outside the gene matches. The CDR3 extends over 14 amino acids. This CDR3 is CASLSGTTYNEQFF. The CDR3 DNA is TGCGCCAGCCTTAGCGGGACCACCTACAATGAGCAGTTCTTC.

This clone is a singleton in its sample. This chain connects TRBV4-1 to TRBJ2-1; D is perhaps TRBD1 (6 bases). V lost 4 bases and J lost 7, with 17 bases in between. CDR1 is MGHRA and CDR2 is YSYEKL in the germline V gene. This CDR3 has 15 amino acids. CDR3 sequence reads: CASSPKEGQTNEQFF. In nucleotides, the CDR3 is TGCGCCAGCAGCCCCAAGGAAGGACAGACAAATGAGCAGTTCTTC.

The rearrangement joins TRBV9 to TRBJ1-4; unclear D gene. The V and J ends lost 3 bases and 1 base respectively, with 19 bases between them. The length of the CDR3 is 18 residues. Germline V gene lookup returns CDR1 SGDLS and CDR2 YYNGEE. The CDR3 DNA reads TGTGCCAGCAGCGGAAATAAGGAAGGGAAGGAAACTAATGAAAAACTGTTTTTT. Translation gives CASSGNKEGKETNEKLFF.

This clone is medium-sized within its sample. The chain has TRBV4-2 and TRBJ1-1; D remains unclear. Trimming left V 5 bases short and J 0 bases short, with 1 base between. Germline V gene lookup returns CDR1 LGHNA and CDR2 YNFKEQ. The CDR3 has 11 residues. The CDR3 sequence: CASSMNTEAFF. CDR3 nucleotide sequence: TGTGCCAGCAGCATGAACACTGAAGCTTTCTTT.